Each of the 19 T cell receptor beta chains below was sequenced from the same sample in a study of T-cell memory formation after mild COVID-19. MiXCR was run by TCRdb on the 5' RACE reads, yielding one entry per CDR3 protein. The table includes some 250,000 distinct CDR3 sequences, about a sixth detected once. Sequenced input: PBMCs or a T cell subset sorted from them (not recorded which). These TCRs come from a man between 18 and 35 years old who had mild COVID-19 (a few samples of this study predate the infection). Cell type and time point are not known.

This clonotype was counted only a few times. The chain carries TRBV7-8 and TRBJ2-3; no clear D gene. There are 14 residues in the CDR3. Trimming took off 3 bases at V and 3 bases at J, with 10 bases between the two ends. The V gene's germline CDR1 is SGHVS and CDR2 FQNEAQ. In nucleotides, the CDR3 is TGTGCCAGCAGCTTCTTACCCTGGACAGATACGCAGTATTTT. Its protein is CASSFLPWTDTQYF.

The chain carries TRBV2 and TRBJ1-1, with D possibly TRBD1 on 5 matching bases. Germline loops: CDR1 SNHLY, CDR2 FYNNEI. CDR3 length equals 13 residues. V was clipped by 4 bases and J by 5 bases, with 11 bases between them. The DNA for the CDR3 is TGTGCCAGCAGTGTACAGGCCCAAACTGAAGCTTTCTTT. Its translation: CASSVQAQTEAFF. Full variable domain (remainder filled in from reference TRBV2 and TRBJ1-1): EPEVTQTPSHQVTQMGQEVILRCVPISNHLYFYWYRQILGQKVEFLVSFYNNEISEKSEIFDDQFSVERPDGSNFTLKIRSTKLEDSAMYFCASSVQAQTEAFFGQGTRLTVV.

This clonotype was counted at least ten times. The CDR3 reads CASSLGGRNTEAFF. CDR3 nucleotide sequence: TGCGCCAGCAGCTTGGGAGGGAGGAACACTGAAGCTTTCTTT. The chain couples TRBV5-1 to TRBJ1-1; D is unclear. The CDR3 sequence is 14 residues long. V lost 0 bases and J 1 base, leaving 7 bases between the germline ends. The germline V gene has CDR1 SGHRS and CDR2 YFSETQ. Drawing the rest from reference TRBV5-1 and TRBJ1-1, the complete variable domain is KAGVTQTPRYLIKTRGQQVTLSCSPISGHRSVSWYQQTPGQGLQFLFEYFSETQRNKGNFPGRFSGRQFSNSRSEMNVSTLELGDSALYLCASSLGGRNTEAFFGQGTRLTVV.

V is TRBV12-3 or TRBV12-4 and J is TRBJ1-3; D uncertain. This CDR3 has 13 residues. V was cut by 3 bases and J by 9 bases, with 12 bases left in between. CDR3 in amino acids: CASSLVGLVTIYF. The DNA for the CDR3 is TGTGCCAGCAGTTTGGTCGGTTTGGTCACCATATATTTT.

This clonotype was seen only a few times. J is TRBJ2-7 and V is TRBV27; no clear D gene. Trimming cost V 3 bases and J 2 bases, with 11 bases left between them. Looked up from germline, CDR1 is MNHEY and CDR2 is SMNVEV (reference sequence). The CDR3 runs 14 residues. The CDR3 DNA reads TGTGCCAGCAGTTTCAAGGCTGGACCCTACGAGCAGTACTTC. It codes for CASSFKAGPYEQYF.

This clonotype was seen once. DNA for the CDR3: TGCAGTGCGGAGGGGGCGGGACTAGCGGGGAGCTCCTACAATGAGCAGTTCTTC. It codes for CSAEGAGLAGSSYNEQFF. This sequence joins TRBV20-1 and TRBJ2-1, with 13 bases that match TRBD2. The CDR3 consists of 18 residues. Germline loops: CDR1 DFQATT, CDR2 SNEGSKA (reference sequence). V dropped 6 bases and J dropped 0; count of bases not matched to a gene: 11.

The sample holds a few counts of this clonotype. The chain employs TRBV6-5 and TRBJ2-2; D is possibly TRBD1 (6 bases). This CDR3 has 14 amino acids. Germline lookup yields CDR1 MNHEY and CDR2 SVGAGI. The V end was cut by 0 bases, the J end by 8 bases, with 10 bases between. CDR3 loop: CASSYSHRVGELFF. For the CDR3, the DNA is TGTGCCAGCAGTTACTCGCACAGGGTGGGGGAGCTGTTTTTT.

V usage is TRBV2 and J usage is TRBJ2-3; 8 bases agree with TRBD1. The CDR3 spans 16 residues. Germline V CDR1 and CDR2: SNHLY, FYNNEI. The V segment lost 5 bases and the J segment 3 bases; nucleotides outside the gene matches: 10. CDR3 nucleotide sequence: TGTGCCAGCAGTAACTCACAGGGGGGCGGGACAGATACGCAGTATTTT. As protein: CASSNSQGGGTDTQYF.

This clonotype turned up a few times. The chain couples TRBV4-1 to TRBJ2-1; D not resolved. Per the germline V gene, CDR1 is MGHRA and CDR2 is YSYEKL. With 0 bases removed from V and 7 bases from J, the gap between germline ends came to 13 bases. The CDR3 has 15 residues. CDR3: CASSQDLLRRNEQFF. In DNA, the CDR3 is TGCGCCAGCAGCCAAGACCTACTTAGAAGGAATGAGCAGTTCTTC.

The rearrangement uses TRBV10-3 and TRBJ2-7; 8 positions match TRBD1. V trimming: 4 bases; J trimming: 0 bases; junction bases outside the gene matches: 5. CDR3 length: 15 amino acids. The V gene's germline CDR1 is ENHRY and CDR2 SYGVKD. The CDR3, as DNA: TGTGCCATCAGTGGGACAGGGACCCTCTCCTACGAGCAGTACTTC. This translates into CAISGTGTLSYEQYF.

The chain links TRBV20-1 to TRBJ1-5; D perhaps matches TRBD1 (6 bases). V was cut by 5 bases and J by 7 bases, with 15 bases left in between. Germline-derived CDR1 and CDR2 are DFQATT and SNEGSKA (reference sequence). The CDR3 is 13 amino acids. CDR3 DNA sequence: TGCAGTGCTCCTCGGGGGGCCGGACAGCCCCAGCATTTT. Translated: CSAPRGAGQPQHF.

Of note for this clonotype: A much bigger clone sits one base away, suggesting this may be a read error. CDR3 in amino acids: CASSLDAVTNTGELFF. Here the CDR3 DNA reads TGTGCCAGCAGCCTTGACGCAGTGACGAACACCGGGGAGCTGTTTTTT. The rearrangement links TRBV7-8 to TRBJ2-2; D unresolved. CDR1 and CDR2 from the germline V gene are SGHVS and FQNEAQ. The CDR3 totals 16 residues. Between the trimmed V and J ends, which lost 5 bases and 0 bases, there was a span of 13 bases. The whole variable domain, remainder taken from reference TRBV7-8 and TRBJ2-2, is GAGVSQSPRYKVAKRGQDVALRCDPISGHVSLFWYQQALGQGPEFLTYFQNEAQLDKSGLPSDRFFAERPEGSVSTLKIQRTQQEDSAVYLCASSLDAVTNTGELFFGEGSRLTVL.

This sequence joins TRBV6-1 and TRBJ2-3; D gene unclear. The CDR3 sequence is 13 residues long. The germline V gene has CDR1 MNHNS and CDR2 SASEGT. The CDR3, as DNA: TGTGCTAATAAGGGCTTCGGAGCAGATACGCAGTATTTT. The encoded protein is CANKGFGADTQYF.

V usage is TRBV18 and J usage is TRBJ1-2, with unresolved D. The CDR3 has 14 residues. Germline-derived CDR1 and CDR2 are KGHSH and LQKENI. V lost 3 bases, J lost 6 bases, and 14 bases lay in between. The CDR3 DNA follows: TGTGCCAGCTCACCGAACCAACCCCCCAATGGCTACACCTTC. As protein: CASSPNQPPNGYTF.

This clonotype was observed many times. V is TRBV7-2 and J is TRBJ2-1; D remains ambiguous. V was clipped by 11 bases and J by 0 bases, with 20 bases between them. The V gene's germline CDR1 is SGHTA and CDR2 FQGNSA. The CDR3 consists of 16 residues. CDR3 loop: CASGTLGLSSYNEQFF. The CDR3, as DNA: TGTGCCTCCGGTACCTTGGGCCTGAGCTCCTACAATGAGCAGTTCTTC.

The chain joins TRBV7-9 to TRBJ2-5; 12 nucleotides align to TRBD2. The CDR3 totals 17 residues. The germline V gene has CDR1 SEHNR and CDR2 FQNEAQ (reference sequence). V lost 3 bases and J lost 4; bases outside the gene matches: 9. The CDR3 sequence is CASSFSTSGGPAETQYF. The CDR3 DNA follows: TGTGCCAGCAGCTTCTCGACTAGCGGGGGACCCGCAGAGACCCAGTACTTC.

The CDR3 reads CATQGGSYNEQFF. In DNA form, the CDR3 reads TGTGCCACCCAAGGGGGGAGCTACAATGAGCAGTTCTTC. This rearrangement joins TRBV5-5 to TRBJ2-1; D is tentatively TRBD1 or TRBD2 (6 bases each). V was clipped by 9 bases and J by 3 bases, with 13 bases between them. Looked up from germline, CDR1 is SGHKS and CDR2 is YYEKEE (reference sequence). The CDR3 loop spans 13 amino acids.

J is TRBJ2-7 and V is TRBV29-1, with 10 bases fitting TRBD2. The CDR3 covers 17 residues. In germline, CDR1 is SQVTM, CDR2 ANQGSEA. The V and J ends lost 5 bases and 4 bases, in that order; junction bases with no gene match: 17. As DNA, the CDR3 is TGCAGCGTTTCCCGGACCGCTGCCGGGACTAGCGCGTACGAGCAGTACTTC. Protein product: CSVSRTAAGTSAYEQYF.

This clonotype occurred a few times. The CDR3, as DNA: TGTGCCAGCTCACCAGTTTCGCCAGTCTACGAGCAGTACTTC. Amino acid sequence: CASSPVSPVYEQYF. This chain joins TRBV18 and TRBJ2-7; no clear D gene. V was shortened by 2 bases and J by 3 bases, with 11 bases between the two germline ends. The CDR3 sequence is 14 residues long. Germline loops: CDR1 KGHSH, CDR2 LQKENI.